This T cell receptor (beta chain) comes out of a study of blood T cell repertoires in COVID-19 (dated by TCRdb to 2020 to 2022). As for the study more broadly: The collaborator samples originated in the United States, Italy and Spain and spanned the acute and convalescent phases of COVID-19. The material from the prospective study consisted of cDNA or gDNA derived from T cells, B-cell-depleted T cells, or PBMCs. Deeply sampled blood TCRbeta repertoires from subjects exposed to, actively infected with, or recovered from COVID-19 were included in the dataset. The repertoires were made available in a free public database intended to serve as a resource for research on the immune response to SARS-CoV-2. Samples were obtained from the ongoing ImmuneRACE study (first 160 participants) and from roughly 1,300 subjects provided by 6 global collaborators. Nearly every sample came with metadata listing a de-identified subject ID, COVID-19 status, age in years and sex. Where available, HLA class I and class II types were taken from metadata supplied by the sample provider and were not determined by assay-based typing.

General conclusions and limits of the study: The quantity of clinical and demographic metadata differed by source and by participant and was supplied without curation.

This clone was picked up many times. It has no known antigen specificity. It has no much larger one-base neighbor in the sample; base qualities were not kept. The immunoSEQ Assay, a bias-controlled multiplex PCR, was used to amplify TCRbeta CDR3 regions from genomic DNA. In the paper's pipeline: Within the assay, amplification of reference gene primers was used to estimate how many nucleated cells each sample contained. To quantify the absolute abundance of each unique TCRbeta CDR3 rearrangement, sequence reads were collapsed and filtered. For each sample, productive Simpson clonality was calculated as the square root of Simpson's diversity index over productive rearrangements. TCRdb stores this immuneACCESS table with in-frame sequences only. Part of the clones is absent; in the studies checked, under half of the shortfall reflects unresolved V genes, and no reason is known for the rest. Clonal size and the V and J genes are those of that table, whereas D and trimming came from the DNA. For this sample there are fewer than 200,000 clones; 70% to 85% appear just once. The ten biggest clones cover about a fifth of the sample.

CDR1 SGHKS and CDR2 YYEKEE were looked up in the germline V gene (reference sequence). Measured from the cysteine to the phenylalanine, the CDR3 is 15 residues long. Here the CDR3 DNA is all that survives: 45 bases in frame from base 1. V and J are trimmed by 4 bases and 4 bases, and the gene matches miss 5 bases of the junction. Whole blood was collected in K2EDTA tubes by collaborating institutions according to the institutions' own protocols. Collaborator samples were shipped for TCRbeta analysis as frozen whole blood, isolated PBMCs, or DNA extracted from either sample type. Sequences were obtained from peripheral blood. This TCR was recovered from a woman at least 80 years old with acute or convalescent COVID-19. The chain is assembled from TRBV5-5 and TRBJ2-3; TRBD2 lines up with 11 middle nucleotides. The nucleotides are TGTGCCAGCAGCCTAACTAGCGGGAGCCCAGATACGCAGTATTTT. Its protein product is CASSLTSGSPDTQYF.